Sequencing of this TCR beta chain was carried out in a study of cytomegalovirus exposure and HLA in healthy donors. Looked up from germline, CDR1 is MNHNS and CDR2 is SASEGT. This CDR3 contains 18 residues. The junction had 11 bases not matched to a gene; V was cut back by 1 base and J by 1 base. This clone has only a few counts. Its specificity is unknown. General observations from the study: An apparent linkage of common viral pathogens to several of the most significant clusters emerged in a later analysis. Later analysis showed most CMV-associated TCR beta chains appearing HLA-restricted. One cluster of highly shared sequence variants probably arose as a sequencing artifact. TCR beta sequences reportedly predicted most subjects' HLA-A and HLA-B alleles accurately.

The PCR used 60 Vbeta and 13 Jbeta primers. Sequencing used immunoSEQ multiplex PCR; TCRdb keeps in-frame clones, though not all of them. The table lists 130,000 to 150,000 clones, roughly 62% of them singletons. Sequencing was done on a sample of PBMCs. The genes are TRBV6-1 and TRBJ2-7; 9 bases line up with TRBD1. This receptor was identified in a man aged 60 to 69 in good health and CMV-seronegative. This CDR3 is CASSEDYLGQGSSYEQYF. In DNA, the CDR3 is TGTGCCAGCAGTGAAGATTACCTCGGACAGGGGTCTTCCTACGAGCAGTACTTC.